The TCR beta chain under discussion was sequenced for a study of T cell responses to AZD1222 COVID-19 vaccine. Study findings and constraints: Seropositive AZD1222 recipients at baseline numbered only five to seven. Spike-specific TCR breadth and depth grew following two AZD1222 doses.

Worth noting for this clone: Its antigen is undetermined.

Data came from immunoSEQ multiplex PCR; TCRdb stores just in-frame clones and leaves some out. Among 150,000 to 180,000 clones listed, approximately 91% were seen once. The material sequenced was peripheral blood, taken after recovery from COVID-19. The receptor's source is an adult who had recovered from COVID-19.

This CDR3 reads CATSRGTGDGYTF. The DNA of the CDR3 is TGTGCCACCAGCAGAGGGACAGGGGATGGCTACACCTTC. The rearrangement uses TRBV15 and TRBJ1-2; 9 positions agree with TRBD1. V lost 1 base, J lost 6 bases, and 0 bases stayed unmatched. Looked up from germline, CDR1 is LNHNV and CDR2 is YYDKDF (reference sequence). CDR3 length: 13 residues.